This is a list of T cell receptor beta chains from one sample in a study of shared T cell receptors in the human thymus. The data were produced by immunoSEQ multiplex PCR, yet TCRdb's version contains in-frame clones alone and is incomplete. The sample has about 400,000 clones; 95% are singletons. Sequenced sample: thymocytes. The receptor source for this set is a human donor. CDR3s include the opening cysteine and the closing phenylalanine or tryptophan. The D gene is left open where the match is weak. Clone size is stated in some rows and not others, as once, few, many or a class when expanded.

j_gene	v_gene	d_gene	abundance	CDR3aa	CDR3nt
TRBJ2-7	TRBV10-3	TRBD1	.	CAISAGQGTYEQYF	TGTGCCATCAGTGCGGGACAGGGGACCTACGAGCAGTACTTC
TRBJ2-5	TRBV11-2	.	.	CASSLEGHQYQETQYF	TGTGCCAGCAGCTTAGAGGGACACCAGTACCAAGAGACCCAGTACTTC
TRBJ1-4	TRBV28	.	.	CASSLWGRGLDNEKLFF	TGTGCCAGCAGTTTATGGGGTCGGGGGCTGGATAATGAAAAACTGTTTTTT
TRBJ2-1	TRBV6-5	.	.	CASSYSGPLGFNEQFF	TGTGCCAGCAGTTACTCGGGCCCTTTGGGGTTCAATGAGCAGTTCTTC
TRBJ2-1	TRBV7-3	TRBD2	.	CASSNGTSDLYNEQFF	TGTGCCAGCAGCAACGGGACTAGCGATCTCTACAATGAGCAGTTCTTC
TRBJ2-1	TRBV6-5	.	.	CASRYNSGEQFF	TGTGCCAGCAGATACAATTCTGGTGAGCAGTTCTTC
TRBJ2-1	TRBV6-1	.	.	CASSEGGFNEQFF	TGTGCCAGCAGTGAAGGAGGGTTCAATGAGCAGTTCTTC
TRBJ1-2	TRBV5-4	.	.	CASSVSAGTVYGYTF	TGTGCCAGCAGCGTTTCAGCCGGGACGGTCTATGGCTACACCTTC
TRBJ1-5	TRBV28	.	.	CASSLLAGLPQHF	TGTGCCAGCAGTTTATTGGCGGGACTCCCCCAGCATTTT
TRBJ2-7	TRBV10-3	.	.	CAIRERQSYEQYF	TGTGCCATCAGGGAGCGTCAAAGCTACGAGCAGTACTTC
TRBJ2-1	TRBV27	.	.	CASSLRRTGGRGDSYNEQFF	TGTGCCAGCTCCCTAAGGAGGACAGGAGGAAGGGGGGATTCGTACAATGAGCAGTTCTTC
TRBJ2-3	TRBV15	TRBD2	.	CATRGIYPSGRALVDTQYF	TGTGCCACCAGGGGGATATACCCTAGCGGGAGGGCCCTGGTAGATACGCAGTATTTT
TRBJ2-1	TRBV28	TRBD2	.	CASTYGCGREEYNEQFF	TGTGCCAGCACCTACGGGTGCGGGAGGGAGGAATACAATGAGCAGTTCTTC
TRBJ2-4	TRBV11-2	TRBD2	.	CARDELAGVGNIQYF	TGTGCCAGAGACGAACTAGCGGGAGTGGGGAACATTCAGTACTTC
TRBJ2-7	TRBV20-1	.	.	CSAGGGYEQYF	TGCAGTGCTGGAGGTGGCTACGAGCAGTACTTC
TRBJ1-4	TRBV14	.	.	CASSRIQGGGEKLFF	TGTGCCAGCAGCCGCATACAGGGAGGTGGTGAAAAACTGTTTTTT
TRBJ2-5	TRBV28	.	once	CASSLGLKDPYQETQYF	TGTGCCAGCAGTTTAGGTCTCAAGGATCCGTACCAAGAGACCCAGTACTTC
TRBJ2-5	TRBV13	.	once	CASSVTPDSSVDF	TGTGCCAGCAGCGTTACCCCGGACAGCTCGGTCGACTTC
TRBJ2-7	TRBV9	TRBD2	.	CASSVGSGLAGVSEQYF	TGTGCCAGCAGCGTAGGTTCAGGACTAGCGGGAGTATCCGAGCAGTACTTC
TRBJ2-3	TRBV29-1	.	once	CSVVRDTQYF	TGCAGCGTTGTTAGAGATACGCAGTATTTT
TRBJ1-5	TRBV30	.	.	CAWSGVTLHRPQHF	TGTGCCTGGAGTGGGGTAACTCTTCATCGGCCCCAGCATTTT
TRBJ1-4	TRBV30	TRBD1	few	CAWSVRPGGDSEKLFF	TGTGCCTGGAGTGTACGCCCAGGGGGCGATTCTGAAAAACTGTTTTTT
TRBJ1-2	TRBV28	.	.	CASRLLPGPDSLYGYTF	TGTGCCAGCAGGCTCCTCCCGGGGCCCGACTCTTTATATGGCTACACCTTC
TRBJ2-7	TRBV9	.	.	CASSVEPAYEQYF	TGTGCCAGCAGCGTAGAACCTGCCTACGAGCAGTACTTC
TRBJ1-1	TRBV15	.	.	CATSRPHRLDMNTEAFF	TGTGCCACCAGCAGGCCACATCGCCTCGACATGAACACTGAAGCTTTCTTT
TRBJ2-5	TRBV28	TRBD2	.	CASSKDSRGTSGRYQETQYF	TGTGCCAGCTCTAAAGATAGTCGGGGGACTAGCGGGAGGTACCAAGAGACCCAGTACTTC
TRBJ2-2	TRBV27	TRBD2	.	CASSLWLAGADTGELFF	TGTGCCAGCAGTTTATGGCTAGCGGGGGCGGACACCGGGGAGCTGTTTTTT
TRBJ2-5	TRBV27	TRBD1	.	CASSSGTGSTQYF	TGTGCCAGCAGTTCCGGGACAGGGAGTACCCAGTACTTC
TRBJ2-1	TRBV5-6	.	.	CASSLGGGRGSYNEQFF	TGTGCCAGCAGCTTGGGAGGAGGCAGGGGCTCCTACAATGAGCAGTTCTTC
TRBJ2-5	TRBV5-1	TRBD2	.	CASSPSGKQETQYF	TGCGCCAGCAGTCCTAGCGGCAAACAAGAGACCCAGTACTTC
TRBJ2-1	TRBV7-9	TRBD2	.	CASSPWTSGCHEQFF	TGTGCCAGCAGCCCCTGGACTAGCGGGTGTCATGAGCAGTTCTTC
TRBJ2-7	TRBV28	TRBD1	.	CASSSQGAPNEQYF	TGTGCCAGCAGTTCCCAGGGGGCGCCCAACGAGCAGTACTTC
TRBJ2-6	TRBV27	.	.	CASSLSGANVLTF	TGTGCCAGCAGTTTATCTGGGGCCAACGTCCTGACTTTC
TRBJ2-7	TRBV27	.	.	CASSVQGQSYEQYF	TGTGCCAGCAGTGTACAGGGTCAATCCTACGAGCAGTACTTC
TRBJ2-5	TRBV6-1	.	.	CASSEILQGPQETQYF	TGTGCCAGCAGCGAAATTTTACAGGGCCCCCAAGAGACCCAGTACTTC
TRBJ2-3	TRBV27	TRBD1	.	CASSPGTGGTDTQYF	TGTGCCAGCAGTCCCGGGACAGGGGGCACAGATACGCAGTATTTT
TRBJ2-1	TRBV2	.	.	CASSEKTVGSLPRDNEQFF	TGTGCCAGCAGTGAAAAGACGGTTGGGTCGCTCCCAAGGGACAATGAGCAGTTCTTC
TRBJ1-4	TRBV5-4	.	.	CASSRAGSQKLFF	TGTGCCAGCAGTCGAGCCGGGAGCCAAAAACTGTTTTTT
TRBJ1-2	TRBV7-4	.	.	CASSFLWPANDWNYGYTF	TGTGCCAGCAGCTTCTTATGGCCAGCGAACGACTGGAACTATGGCTACACCTTC
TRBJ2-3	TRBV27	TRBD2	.	CASSLGLAGGGLANTQYF	TGTGCCAGCAGTCTGGGACTAGCGGGAGGGGGATTGGCAAATACGCAGTATTTT
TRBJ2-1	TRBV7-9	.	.	CASSSRLGNEQFF	TGTGCCAGCAGCTCCAGACTAGGAAATGAGCAGTTCTTC
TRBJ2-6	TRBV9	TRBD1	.	CASSVHRDRRANVLTF	TGTGCCAGCAGCGTTCACCGGGACAGGAGGGCCAACGTCCTGACTTTC
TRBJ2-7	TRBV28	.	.	CASSLEGFRYEQYF	TGTGCCAGCAGCCTAGAGGGTTTCAGATACGAGCAGTACTTC
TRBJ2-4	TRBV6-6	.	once	CASSSVGLAWNIQYF	TGTGCCAGCAGTTCCGTGGGGCTTGCTTGGAACATTCAGTACTTC
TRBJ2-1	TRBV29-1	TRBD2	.	CSVEGTSGTHEQFF	TGCAGCGTTGAAGGGACTAGCGGTACTCATGAGCAGTTCTTC
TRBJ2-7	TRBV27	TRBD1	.	CASSPTTGYSYEQYF	TGTGCCAGCAGTCCGACGACAGGGTACTCCTACGAGCAGTACTTC
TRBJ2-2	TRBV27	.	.	CASKGGYTGELFF	TGTGCCAGCAAAGGGGGTTACACCGGGGAGCTGTTTTTT
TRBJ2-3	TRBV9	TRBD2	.	CASSVEGLALDTQYF	TGTGCCAGCAGCGTAGAGGGACTAGCGTTAGATACGCAGTATTTT